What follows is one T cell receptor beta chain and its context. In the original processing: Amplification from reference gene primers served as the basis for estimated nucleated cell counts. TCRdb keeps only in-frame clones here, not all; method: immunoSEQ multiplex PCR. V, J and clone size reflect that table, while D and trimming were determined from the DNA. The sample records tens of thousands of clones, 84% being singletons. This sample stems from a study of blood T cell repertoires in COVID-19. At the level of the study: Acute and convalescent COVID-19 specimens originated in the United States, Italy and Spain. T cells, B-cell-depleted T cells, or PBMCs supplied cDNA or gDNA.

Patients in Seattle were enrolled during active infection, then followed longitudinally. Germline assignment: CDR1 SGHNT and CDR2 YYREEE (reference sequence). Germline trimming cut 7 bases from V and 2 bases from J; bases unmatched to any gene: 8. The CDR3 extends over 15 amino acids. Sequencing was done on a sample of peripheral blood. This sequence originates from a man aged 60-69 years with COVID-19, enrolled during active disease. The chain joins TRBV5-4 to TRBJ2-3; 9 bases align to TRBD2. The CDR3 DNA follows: TGTGCCAGCCGGGGGTCTAGCGGGGACACAGATACGCAGTATTTT. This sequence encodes CASRGSSGDTDTQYF. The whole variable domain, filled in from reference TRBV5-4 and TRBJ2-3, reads ETGVTQSPTHLIKTRGQQVTLRCSSQSGHNTVSWYQQALGQGPQFIFQYYREEENGRGNFPPRFSGLQFPNYSSELNVNALELDDSALYLCASRGSSGDTDTQYFGPGTRLTVL.